This TCR beta chain was identified in a study of blood T cell repertoires in COVID-19. Study at large: The United States, Italy and Spain provided the acute and convalescent COVID-19 samples.

The CDR3 covers 19 residues. Per germline, CDR1 SGDLS and CDR2 YYNGEE. V dropped 3 bases and J dropped 5 bases, with 24 bases sitting between them. Per the original methods: Quantification of nucleated cells was approximated via reference gene primer amplification. Data came from immunoSEQ multiplex PCR; TCRdb stores just in-frame clones and leaves some out. Clone size and V and J calls were adopted from that table, with D and trimming inferred from the DNA. This table has 390,000 or so clones, roughly 87% appearing once. The cohort comprised adults aged 18 to 89 years residing in 20 to 30 US areas. Symptom resolution, clearance, or two negative PCRs marked the recovered donors of Cohort 3.

The sequence derives from a woman aged 45-65 years who had recovered from COVID-19. The chain links TRBV9 to TRBJ2-6, with D unclear. Specimen: PBMCs or T cells enriched from blood (not recorded which). CDR3: CASSGAPEVSGFRANVLTF. In nucleotides, the CDR3 is TGTGCCAGCAGCGGCGCACCAGAGGTCTCGGGTTTCCGGGCCAACGTCCTGACTTTC.